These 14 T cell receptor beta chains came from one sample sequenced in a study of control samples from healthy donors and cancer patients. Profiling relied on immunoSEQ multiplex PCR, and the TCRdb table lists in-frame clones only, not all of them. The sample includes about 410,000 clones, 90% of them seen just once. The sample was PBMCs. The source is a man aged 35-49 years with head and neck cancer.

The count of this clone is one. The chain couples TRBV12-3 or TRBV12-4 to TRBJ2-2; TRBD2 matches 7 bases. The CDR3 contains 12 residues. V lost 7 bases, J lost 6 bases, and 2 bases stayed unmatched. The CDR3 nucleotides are TGTGCCAGCATGGGGGGGGCCGGGGAGCTGTTTTTT. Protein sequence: CASMGGAGELFF.

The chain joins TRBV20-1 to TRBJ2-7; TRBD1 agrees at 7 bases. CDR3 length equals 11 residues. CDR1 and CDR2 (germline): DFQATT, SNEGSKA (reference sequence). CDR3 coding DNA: TGCAGCGGGACAGAGGACTACGAGCAGTACTTC. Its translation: CSGTEDYEQYF.

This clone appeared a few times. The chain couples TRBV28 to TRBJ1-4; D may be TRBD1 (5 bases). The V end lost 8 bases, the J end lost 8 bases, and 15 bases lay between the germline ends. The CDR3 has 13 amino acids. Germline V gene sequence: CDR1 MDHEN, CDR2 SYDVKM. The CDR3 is CASRPSRGEKLFF. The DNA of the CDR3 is TGTGCCAGCCGACCTTCCCGGGGGGAAAAACTGTTTTTT.

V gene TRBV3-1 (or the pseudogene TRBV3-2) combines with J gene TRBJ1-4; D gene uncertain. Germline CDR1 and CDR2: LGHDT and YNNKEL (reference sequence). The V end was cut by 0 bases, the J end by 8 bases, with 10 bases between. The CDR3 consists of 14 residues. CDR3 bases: TGTGCCAGCAGCCAAGAACACCTAAGGGAAAAACTGTTTTTT. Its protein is CASSQEHLREKLFF.

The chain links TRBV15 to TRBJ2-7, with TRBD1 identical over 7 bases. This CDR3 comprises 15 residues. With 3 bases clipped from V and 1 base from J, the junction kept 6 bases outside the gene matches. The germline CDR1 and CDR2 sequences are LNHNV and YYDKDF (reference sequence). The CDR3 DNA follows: TGTGCCACCAGCAGGGAACACAGGGGTTCCTACGAGCAGTACTTC. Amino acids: CATSREHRGSYEQYF.

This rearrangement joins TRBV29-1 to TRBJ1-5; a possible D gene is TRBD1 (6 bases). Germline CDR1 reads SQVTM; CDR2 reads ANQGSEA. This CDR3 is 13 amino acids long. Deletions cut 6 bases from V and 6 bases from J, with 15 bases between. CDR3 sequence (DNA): TGCAGCGTCCGTGGGGGGGCGGGTCAGCCCCAGCATTTT. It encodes CSVRGGAGQPQHF.

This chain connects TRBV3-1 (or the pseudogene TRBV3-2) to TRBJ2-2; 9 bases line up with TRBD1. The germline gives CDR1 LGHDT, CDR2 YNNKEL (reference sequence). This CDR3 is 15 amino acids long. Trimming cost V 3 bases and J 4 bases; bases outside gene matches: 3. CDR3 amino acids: CASSQTGGGTGELFF. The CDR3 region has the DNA TGTGCCAGCAGCCAGACAGGGGGAGGCACCGGGGAGCTGTTTTTT.

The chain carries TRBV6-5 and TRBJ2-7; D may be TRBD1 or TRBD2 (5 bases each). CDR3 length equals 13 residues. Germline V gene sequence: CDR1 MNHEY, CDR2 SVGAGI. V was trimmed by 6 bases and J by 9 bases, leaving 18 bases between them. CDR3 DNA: TGTGCCAGCAGCTGGGACCGAGTGGCGGGGCAGTACTTC. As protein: CASSWDRVAGQYF.

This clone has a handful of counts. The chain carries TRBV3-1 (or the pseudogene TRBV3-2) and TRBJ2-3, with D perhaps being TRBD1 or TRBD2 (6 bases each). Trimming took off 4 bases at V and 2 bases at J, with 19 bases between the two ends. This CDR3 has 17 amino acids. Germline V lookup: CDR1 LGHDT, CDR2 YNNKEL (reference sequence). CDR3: CASSRRGISTPTDTQYF. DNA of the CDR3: TGTGCCAGCAGCCGGAGGGGGATATCGACCCCCACAGATACGCAGTATTTT.

DNA for the CDR3: TGTGCCTGGACTAGCAGGGCGAGCACAGATACGCAGTATTTT. As protein: CAWTSRASTDTQYF. This chain connects TRBV30 to TRBJ2-3; possibly TRBD1 or TRBD2 for D (5 bases each). The CDR3 is made up of 14 amino acids. Trimming pared 4 bases from V and 0 bases from J, leaving 11 bases between. CDR1 GTSNPN and CDR2 SVGIG come from the germline V gene (reference sequence).

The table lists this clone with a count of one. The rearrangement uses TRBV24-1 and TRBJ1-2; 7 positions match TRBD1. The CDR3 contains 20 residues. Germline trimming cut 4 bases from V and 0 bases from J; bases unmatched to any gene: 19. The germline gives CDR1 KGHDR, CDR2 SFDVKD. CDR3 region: CATSERDTPGTAKPNYGYTF. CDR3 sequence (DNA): TGTGCCACCAGTGAAAGGGACACACCCGGGACAGCAAAACCTAACTATGGCTACACCTTC.

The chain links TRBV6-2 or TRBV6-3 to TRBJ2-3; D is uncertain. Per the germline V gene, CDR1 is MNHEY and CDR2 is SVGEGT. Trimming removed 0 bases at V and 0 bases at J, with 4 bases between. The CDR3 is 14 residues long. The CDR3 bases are TGTGCCAGCAGTTACTCACCTAGCACAGATACGCAGTATTTT. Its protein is CASSYSPSTDTQYF.

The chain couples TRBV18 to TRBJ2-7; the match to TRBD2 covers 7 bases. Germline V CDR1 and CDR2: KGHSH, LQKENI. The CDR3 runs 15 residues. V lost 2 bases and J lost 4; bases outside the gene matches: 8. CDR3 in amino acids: CASSPAGSGGYEQYF. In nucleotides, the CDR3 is TGTGCCAGCTCACCAGCGGGCTCCGGGGGGTACGAGCAGTACTTC.

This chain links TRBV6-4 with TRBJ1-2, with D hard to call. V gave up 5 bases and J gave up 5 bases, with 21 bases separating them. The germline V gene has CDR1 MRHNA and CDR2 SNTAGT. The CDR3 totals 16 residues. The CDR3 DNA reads TGTGCCAGCAGTCCCCGAAACACCCGTTCGGCATATGGCTACACCTTC. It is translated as CASSPRNTRSAYGYTF.